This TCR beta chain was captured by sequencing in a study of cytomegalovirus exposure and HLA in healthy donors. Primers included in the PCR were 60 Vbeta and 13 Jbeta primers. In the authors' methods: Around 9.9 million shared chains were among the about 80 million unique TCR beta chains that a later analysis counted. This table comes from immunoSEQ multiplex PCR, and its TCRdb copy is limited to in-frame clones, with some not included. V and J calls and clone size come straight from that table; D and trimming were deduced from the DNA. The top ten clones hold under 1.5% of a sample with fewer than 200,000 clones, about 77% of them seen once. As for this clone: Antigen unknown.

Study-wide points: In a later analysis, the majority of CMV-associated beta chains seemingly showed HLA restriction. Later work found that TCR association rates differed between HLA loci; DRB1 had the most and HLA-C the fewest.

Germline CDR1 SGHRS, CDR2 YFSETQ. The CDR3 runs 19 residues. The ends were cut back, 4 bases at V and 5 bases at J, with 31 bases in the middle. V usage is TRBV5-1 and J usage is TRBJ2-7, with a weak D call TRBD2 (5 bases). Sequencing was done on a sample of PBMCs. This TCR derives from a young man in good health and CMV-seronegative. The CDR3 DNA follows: TGCGCCAGCAGCCTCTTCGAGTGGGCAGGATTCGAGGGAGTCAACGAGCAGTACTTC. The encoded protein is CASSLFEWAGFEGVNEQYF.